A selection of T cell receptor beta chains follows, all from one sample in a study of early T cells in non-severe SARS-CoV-2 infection. MiXCR, run by TCRdb on the 5' RACE reads, gives a single entry per CDR3 protein. The repertoire includes around 21,000 distinct CDR3 sequences, about 5.7% of them detected once, and approximately 15% sits in the top ten. The source material was whole blood, sampled at baseline. These receptors came from an adult who was a healthcare worker with PCR-confirmed SARS-CoV-2 infection or an uninfected control (not recorded which). Each CDR3 is given with its conserved first and last residue. A D gene is named only where the DNA matches it firmly. Where a row states a size, it is once, few, many or the class of an expanded clone; other rows omit it.

v_gene	j_gene	d_gene	abundance	CDR3nt	CDR3aa
TRBV12-3/TRBV12-4	TRBJ1-5	.	few	TGTGCCAGCAGCTGGGTCCCCGTGAAAAATCAGCCCCAGCATTTT	CASSWVPVKNQPQHF
TRBV3-1	TRBJ2-2	TRBD1	.	TGTGCCAGCAGCCCCATGACAGGGTTGGGCACCGGGGAGCTGTTTTTT	CASSPMTGLGTGELFF
TRBV27	TRBJ1-6	.	.	TGTGCCAGCAGTCTTGAACGCTCCTATAATTCACCCCTCCACTTT	CASSLERSYNSPLHF
TRBV6-6	TRBJ2-3	TRBD1	few	TGTGCCAGCAGTTACTCGGAGTTTGGGACAGGGGAAAGGACAGATACGCAGTATTTT	CASSYSEFGTGERTDTQYF
TRBV5-1	TRBJ2-7	.	.	TGCGCCAGCAGCTTACTCACTACTCGCTACGAGCAGTACTTC	CASSLLTTRYEQYF
TRBV20-1	TRBJ2-1	.	.	TGCAGTGCTAGGACGCAAAGTAGGATTGAGCAGTTCTTC	CSARTQSRIEQFF
TRBV10-3	TRBJ2-3	TRBD1	few	TGTGCCATCAGCCCCCGGGACAGACTCACGTATACGCAGTATTTT	CAISPRDRLTYTQYF
TRBV9	TRBJ2-2	TRBD1	many	TGTGCCAGCAGCGTAGCGTACAGGGGTGGTAGTGGCGGGGAGCTGTTTTTT	CASSVAYRGGSGGELFF
TRBV2	TRBJ2-7	.	.	TGTGCCAGCAGTGAGGAGGGTCGGTCCGAGCAGTACTTC	CASSEEGRSEQYF
TRBV4-1	TRBJ2-2	TRBD1	few	TGCGCCAGCAGCCAAGGGGGTAGGGGGCCGGGCACCGGGGAGCTGTTTTTT	CASSQGGRGPGTGELFF
TRBV5-6	TRBJ2-3	TRBD1	many	TGTGCCAGCAGCTTCCCGGGACAGGGAGGGACAGATACGCAGTATTTT	CASSFPGQGGTDTQYF
TRBV12-3/TRBV12-4	TRBJ2-4	.	.	TGTGCCAGCACTGATGTCACAGGGAGACTTTACTTC	CASTDVTGRLYF
TRBV11-2	TRBJ2-2	.	.	TGTGCCAGCAGCTGGTTGAACACCGGGGAGCTGTTTTTT	CASSWLNTGELFF
TRBV6-4	TRBJ1-2	TRBD1	many	TGTGCCAGCAGTGAGACACCACAGGGGGTGGATGGCTACACCTTC	CASSETPQGVDGYTF
TRBV3-1	TRBJ2-1	.	.	TGTGCCAGCAGCCAAGACGGAGGCGGGGTCCCCTACAATGAGCAGTTCTTC	CASSQDGGGVPYNEQFF
TRBV7-2	TRBJ2-7	.	many	TGTGCCAGCACTTCCCTCGGCGAGCAGTACTTC	CASTSLGEQYF
TRBV11-2	TRBJ2-1	.	many	TGTGCCAGCAGCTTAGATCGGGGCCATGAGCAGTTCTTC	CASSLDRGHEQFF
TRBV5-1	TRBJ2-5	.	.	TGCGCCAGCAGCCCCGCGGCTAACCAAGAGACCCAGTACTTC	CASSPAANQETQYF
TRBV11-3	TRBJ2-1	.	medium-sized	TGTGCCAGCAGCTTAGGGCAGGATGAGCAGTTCTTC	CASSLGQDEQFF
TRBV12-3/TRBV12-4	TRBJ1-5	TRBD1	many	TGTGCCAGCGCCGTTCGGCCAGGGGGTACGACCCAGCATTTT	CASAVRPGGTTQHF
TRBV4-3	TRBJ1-2	.	.	TGCGCCAGCAGCCAAGATGGCCAGGCCTATGGCTACACCTTC	CASSQDGQAYGYTF
TRBV5-1	TRBJ2-5	.	few	TGCGCCAGCAGCACCCGGGCAGGGCGAGAGACCCAGTACTTC	CASSTRAGRETQYF
TRBV9	TRBJ1-5	.	many	TGTGCCAGCAGCGGCATGGGCGTTGGCAATCAGCCCCAGCATTTT	CASSGMGVGNQPQHF
TRBV30	TRBJ2-7	.	.	TGTGCCTGGGGGCACCGGGATCCCTACGAGCAGTACTTC	CAWGHRDPYEQYF
TRBV4-1	TRBJ1-2	TRBD1	.	TGCGCCAGCAGCCAAGGGGACAGGGGCGCAAACTATGGCTACACCTTC	CASSQGDRGANYGYTF
TRBV7-2	TRBJ1-1	.	few	TGTGCCAGCAGCTTAGGCGCCGGAGCTTTCTTT	CASSLGAGAFF
TRBV7-2	TRBJ2-3	.	few	TGTGCCAGCAGCAACCAACGAGCGGATACGCAGTATTTT	CASSNQRADTQYF
TRBV2	TRBJ1-1	.	many	TGTGCCAGCAGTGACCACACTGAAGCTTTCTTT	CASSDHTEAFF
TRBV7-6	TRBJ2-7	.	few	TGTGCCAGCAGAGGAACGGGGCGGAATAGATACGAGCAGTACTTC	CASRGTGRNRYEQYF
TRBV4-2	TRBJ2-7	.	many	TGTGCCAGCAGCCAAGGACTATTCAACGAGCAGTACTTC	CASSQGLFNEQYF
TRBV29-1	TRBJ2-7	TRBD1	many	TGCAGCGTAGAGCGGACAGGGGGCTCAACCTACGAGCAGTACTTC	CSVERTGGSTYEQYF
TRBV5-4	TRBJ2-5	.	.	TGTGCCAGCAGCGGAATAGGCGTCCCTAAGACCCAGTACTTC	CASSGIGVPKTQYF
TRBV6-1	TRBJ1-5	.	few	TGTGCCATCAACCCCGCGGGGGTTAGCAATCAGCCCCAGCATTTT	CAINPAGVSNQPQHF
TRBV12-3/TRBV12-4	TRBJ2-2	.	many	TGTGCCAGCAGTTTAGGCAACACCGGGGAGCTGTTTTTT	CASSLGNTGELFF
TRBV12-5	TRBJ2-2	TRBD1	once	TGTGCTAGTGGTACCTCAGCCGGGACAGGGAGGACCGGGGAGCTGTTTTTT	CASGTSAGTGRTGELFF
TRBV5-4	TRBJ1-3	.	few	TGTGCCAGCAGCTTACGGAGCGTCACCCGCTCTGGAAACACCATATATTTT	CASSLRSVTRSGNTIYF
TRBV9	TRBJ1-6	TRBD1	.	TGTGCCAGCAGCGTAGGGGACAGGTGGGTTTCACCCCTCCACTTT	CASSVGDRWVSPLHF
TRBV11-3	TRBJ2-3	TRBD2	many	TGTGCCAGCAGCCCTGGGACTAGGGCAGATACGCAGTATTTT	CASSPGTRADTQYF
TRBV7-2	TRBJ2-7	.	medium-sized	TGTGCCAGCAGCTTTGGGGCCGAGCAGTACTTC	CASSFGAEQYF
TRBV7-3	TRBJ2-1	TRBD2	many	TGTGCCAGCAGCTCCCCACCGGGGGGGGACCCTTACAATGAGCAGTTCTTC	CASSSPPGGDPYNEQFF
TRBV6-5	TRBJ2-3	TRBD2	many	TGTGCCAGCAGTTTCAACACACTAGCGGGGGAGAGCACAGATACGCAGTATTTT	CASSFNTLAGESTDTQYF
TRBV7-6	TRBJ2-1	.	few	TGTGCCAGCAGCTTAATGGGGGGCGATGAGCAGTTCTTC	CASSLMGGDEQFF
TRBV7-2	TRBJ1-5	.	few	TGTGCCAGCAGCCCCAATGAGGGTCAGCCCCAGCATTTT	CASSPNEGQPQHF
TRBV12-3/TRBV12-4	TRBJ1-5	.	few	TGTGCCAGCAGTTTAAATTTCGGGACAAATAGCAATCAGCCCCAGCATTTT	CASSLNFGTNSNQPQHF
TRBV2	TRBJ1-1	.	many	TGTGCCAGCAGGGGCTTACAGGGTCCAGTGACTGAAGCTTTCTTT	CASRGLQGPVTEAFF
TRBV6-4	TRBJ2-7	TRBD1	few	TGTGCCAGCAGTCTCTTGACAGGGGGCGAGCAGTACTTC	CASSLLTGGEQYF
TRBV5-5	TRBJ1-2	TRBD1	many	TGTGCCAGCAGCTTGACTAGGGACAGTCTCGGCTACACCTTC	CASSLTRDSLGYTF
TRBV7-6	TRBJ1-2	.	few	TGTGCCAGCAGCCAACAGTCTTACTATGGCTACACCTTC	CASSQQSYYGYTF
TRBV27	TRBJ2-7	.	.	TGTGCCAGCAGCATTAAGTTCTCTAGCATCCCCAACCCCTACGAGCAGTACTTC	CASSIKFSSIPNPYEQYF
TRBV10-3	TRBJ2-2	.	many	TGTGCCATCAGTTCTCCTTCTCTAAACACCGGGGAGCTGTTTTTT	CAISSPSLNTGELFF
TRBV10-2	TRBJ2-3	.	.	TGCGCCAGCCAAAGACTAGTTACTAGCACAGATACGCAGTATTTT	CASQRLVTSTDTQYF
TRBV12-3/TRBV12-4	TRBJ2-5	.	many	TGTGCCACCGGCCCTGTCCAAGAGACCCAGTACTTC	CATGPVQETQYF
TRBV5-1	TRBJ2-3	.	.	TGCGCCAGCAGCTTGGCCAATGGTCAGGGCGGTTTGAGGACGCAGTATTTT	CASSLANGQGGLRTQYF